This note documents a single TCR beta chain sequence. Its target is not known. The data derive from a study of cytomegalovirus exposure and HLA in healthy donors. V lost 5 bases to trimming and J lost 6 bases; unmatched junction nucleotides: 8. Germline V gene data show CDR1 as SGHRS and CDR2 as YFSETQ. The CDR3 is 14 amino acids. Regarding the study as a whole: The authors later linked a missense DCLRE1C variant to TCR beta V- and J-gene trimming.

Primers: 60 Vbeta forward and 13 Jbeta reverse. Libraries were prepared by immunoSEQ multiplex PCR; TCRdb keeps only in-frame clonotypes and omits some of them. This sample yields approximately 140,000 clones, of which around 73% are seen a single time; 1.6% belongs to the top ten. This clonotype originated in a female donor in good health and CMV-seronegative. Sequenced: PBMCs. The rearrangement joins TRBV5-1 to TRBJ2-7; TRBD2 matches 10 bases. CDR3 amino acids: CASRPSGSLGEQYF. The CDR3, as DNA: TGCGCCAGCAGACCTAGCGGGAGTTTGGGCGAGCAGTACTTC.